The 3 T cell receptor beta chains presented below share a single source sample, sequenced in a study of human T cells and chemical hapten exposure. MiXCR, run by TCRdb on the RACE reads, gives a single entry per CDR3 protein. The table has 150,000 to 200,000 distinct CDR3 sequences, approximately 29% seen once. Time point of the sample: pre-sensitization, week 0. Treatment in this sample: therapeutic diphenylcyclopropenone sensitization with weekly scalp DPC. This sample comprised whole blood, obtained in connection with sensitization to the hapten diphenylcyclopropenone (DPC). These receptors originate from a woman aged 30 to 39 with alopecia areata. Some clones in this sample may be carry-over from other donors' samples.

The rearrangement links TRBV29-1 to TRBJ2-5; no clear D gene. CDR1 and CDR2 from the germline V gene are SQVTM and ANQGSEA. Trimming shortened V by 4 bases and J by 1 base, and 7 bases separated the two germline ends. The CDR3 runs to 12 residues. The DNA of the CDR3 is TGCAGCGTTGGAGCCACCCAAGAGACCCAGTACTTC. As protein: CSVGATQETQYF. Filled out from reference TRBV29-1 and TRBJ2-5, the complete variable domain reads SAVISQKPSRDICQRGTSLTIQCQVDSQVTMMFWYRQQPGQSLTLIATANQGSEATYESGFVIDKFPISRPNLTFSTLTVSNMSPEDSSIYLCSVGATQETQYFGPGTRLLVL.

The table lists this clonotype with a few counts. The rearrangement joins TRBV9 to TRBJ2-1; 9 nucleotides agree with TRBD2. This CDR3 spans 16 amino acids. V was pared by 0 bases and J by 6 bases, with 7 bases of the junction left unmatched. The V gene's germline CDR1 is SGDLS and CDR2 YYNGEE. CDR3: CASSVAGTSPLNEQFF. CDR3 coding DNA: TGTGCCAGCAGCGTAGCCGGGACTAGCCCGCTCAATGAGCAGTTCTTC. The full variable domain, with the rest looked up from reference TRBV9 and TRBJ2-1, is DSGVTQTPKHLITATGQRVTLRCSPRSGDLSVYWYQQSLDQGLQFLIQYYNGEERAKGNILERFSAQQFPDLHSELNLSSLELGDSALYFCASSVAGTSPLNEQFFGPGTRLTVL.

J is TRBJ1-1 and V is TRBV28; no clear D gene. Germline CDR1 reads MDHEN; CDR2 reads SYDVKM. The CDR3 sequence is 14 residues long. V was pared by 3 bases and J by 1 base, with 9 bases between. The DNA of the CDR3 is TGTGCCAGCAGTTTTTTAAAACAGAACACTGAAGCTTTCTTT. Protein sequence: CASSFLKQNTEAFF.